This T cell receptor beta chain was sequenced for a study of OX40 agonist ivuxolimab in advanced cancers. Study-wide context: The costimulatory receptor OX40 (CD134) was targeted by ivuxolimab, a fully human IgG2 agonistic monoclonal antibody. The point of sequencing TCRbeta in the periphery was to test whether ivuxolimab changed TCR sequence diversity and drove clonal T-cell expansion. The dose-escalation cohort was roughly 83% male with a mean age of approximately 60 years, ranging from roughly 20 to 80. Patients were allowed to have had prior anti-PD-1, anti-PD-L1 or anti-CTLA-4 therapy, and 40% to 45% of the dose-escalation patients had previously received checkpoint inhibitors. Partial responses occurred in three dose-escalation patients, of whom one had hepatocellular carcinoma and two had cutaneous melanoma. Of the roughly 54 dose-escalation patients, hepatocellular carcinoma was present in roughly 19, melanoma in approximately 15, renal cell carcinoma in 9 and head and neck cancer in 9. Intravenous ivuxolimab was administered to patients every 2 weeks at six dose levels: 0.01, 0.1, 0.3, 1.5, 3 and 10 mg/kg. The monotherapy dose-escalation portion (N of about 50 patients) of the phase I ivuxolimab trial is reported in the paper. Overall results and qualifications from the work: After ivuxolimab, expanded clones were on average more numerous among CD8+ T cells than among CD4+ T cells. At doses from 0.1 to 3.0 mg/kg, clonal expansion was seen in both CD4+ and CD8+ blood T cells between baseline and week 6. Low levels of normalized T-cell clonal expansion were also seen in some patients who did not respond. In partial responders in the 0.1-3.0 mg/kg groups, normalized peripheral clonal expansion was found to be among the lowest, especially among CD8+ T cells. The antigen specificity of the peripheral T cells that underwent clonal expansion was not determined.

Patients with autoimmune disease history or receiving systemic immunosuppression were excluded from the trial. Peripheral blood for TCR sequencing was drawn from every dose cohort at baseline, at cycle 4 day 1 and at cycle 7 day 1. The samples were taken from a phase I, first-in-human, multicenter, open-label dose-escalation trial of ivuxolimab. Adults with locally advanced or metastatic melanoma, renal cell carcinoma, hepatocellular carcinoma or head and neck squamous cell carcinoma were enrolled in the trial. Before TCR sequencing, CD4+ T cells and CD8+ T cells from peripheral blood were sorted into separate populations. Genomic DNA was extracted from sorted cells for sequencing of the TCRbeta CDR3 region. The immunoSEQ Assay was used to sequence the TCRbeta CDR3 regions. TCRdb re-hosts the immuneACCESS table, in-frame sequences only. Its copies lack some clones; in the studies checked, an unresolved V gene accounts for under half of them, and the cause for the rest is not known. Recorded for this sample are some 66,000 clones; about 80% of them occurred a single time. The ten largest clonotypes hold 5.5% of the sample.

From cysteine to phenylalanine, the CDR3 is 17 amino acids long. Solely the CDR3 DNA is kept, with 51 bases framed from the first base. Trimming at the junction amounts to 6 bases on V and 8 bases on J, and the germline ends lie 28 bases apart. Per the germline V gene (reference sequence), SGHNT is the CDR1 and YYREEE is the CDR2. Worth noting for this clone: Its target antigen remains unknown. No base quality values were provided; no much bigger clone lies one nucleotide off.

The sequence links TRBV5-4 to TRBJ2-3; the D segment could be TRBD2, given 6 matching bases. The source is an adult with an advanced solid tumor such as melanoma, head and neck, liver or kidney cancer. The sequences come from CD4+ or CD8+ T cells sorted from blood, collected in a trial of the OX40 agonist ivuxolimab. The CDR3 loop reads CASIDGEAGWRIGTQYF. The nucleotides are TGTGCCAGCATCGATGGGGAGGCAGGGTGGAGGATTGGTACGCAGTATTTT. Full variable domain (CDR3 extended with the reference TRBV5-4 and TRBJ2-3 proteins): ETGVTQSPTHLIKTRGQQVTLRCSSQSGHNTVSWYQQALGQGPQFIFQYYREEENGRGNFPPRFSGLQFPNYSSELNVNALELDDSALYLCASIDGEAGWRIGTQYFGPGTRLTVL.